Below, one TCR beta chain is given with its context. Authors' methods: Reference gene primer amplification gave nucleated cell count estimates. Libraries were prepared by immunoSEQ multiplex PCR; TCRdb keeps only in-frame clonotypes and omits some of them. The V and J calls and clone size are taken from that table; D and trimming were inferred from the DNA. Among 200,000 to 250,000 clones listed, around 91% were seen once. Between the trimmed V and J ends, which lost 5 bases and 1 base, there was a span of 5 bases. This CDR3 contains 12 residues. Germline loops: CDR1 WNHNN, CDR2 SYGVQD (reference sequence). This sample stems from a study of blood T cell repertoires in COVID-19.

V is TRBV10-1 and J is TRBJ1-1; TRBD1 might be the D (5 bases). This clonotype was obtained from a woman aged 40-49 years with acute or convalescent COVID-19. Sequenced: peripheral blood. The CDR3 region has the DNA TGCGCCAGCAGTCAGGGGAACACTGAAGCTTTCTTT. Protein sequence: CASSQGNTEAFF.